This TCR beta chain was documented in a study of blood T cells in healthy people across ages (dated by TCRdb to between 2014 and 2016). General notes on the study: In model experiments, template switching captured roughly one uniquely barcoded TCR beta cDNA molecule for every two T cells. The study analyzed two additional independent replicas of 1 million unique cDNA reads from the same blood draw for two donors, one aged 18 to 30 and one aged 80 or older. Four age groups were formed from the donors: young (average 16 years), middle-aged (approximately 39), aged (about 62) and long-lived (approximately 80). To avoid experimental bias, donors of different ages were distributed randomly across sequencing lanes. The study measured age-related changes in TCR beta repertoire diversity using deep sequencing normalized with unique cDNA molecular identifiers.

Only a few counts were recorded for this clonotype. Its antigen target is currently unknown. Qualities for individual bases were not recorded, and no much larger clone is one base off. The donors were 40 or so Caucasian individuals from Russia, aged roughly 6 to 100 years, who were systemically healthy. Each donor gave approximately 9.3 milliliters of peripheral blood, collected into EDTA-treated Vacutainer tubes. Ficoll-Paque density-gradient centrifugation was used to isolate PBMCs, with at least 6 million obtained per sample. Trizol reagent was used to extract total RNA from PBMCs, with at least 6 micrograms per sample. Naive CD45RAhigh/CD27high T cell percentages were measured by flow cytometry on a PBMC aliquot from every donor. Library creation used 5' RACE. A second PCR of roughly 7 to 11 cycles was performed with a sample-barcoded 5' primer and a J-beta primer mix. A template-switch 5' adaptor carrying 12 random nucleotides introduced a unique molecular identifier onto each TCR beta cDNA molecule. Each sample yielded at least 2.5 million CDR3-containing paired-end reads. All of the RNA was converted into first-strand cDNA using the Mint cDNA synthesis kit, with a TRBC-specific oligonucleotide serving as the primer. Following uracil-DNA glycosylase treatment, a first 18-cycle PCR with universal primers M1SS and BC2_uni_R was performed on all cDNA. For the original study's pipeline: Each sample was normalized by randomly selecting 1 million high-quality reads, each carrying a distinct molecular identifier. Reads with shared molecular identifiers were discarded instead of being binned into consensus sequences. CDR3 identification, clonotype clustering and error correction used MiTCR with a Q25 quality threshold and the strictest error-elimination algorithm. A nonparametric unseen species model using Euler transformation provided a lower-bound estimate of total TCR beta diversity. Through fastp at Q25 and MiXCR, TCRdb rebuilt clones from the public reads, retaining in-frame beta chains. Identical CDR3 protein sequences are pooled into one entry, listed with their most common genes and DNA. Here the V and J calls rest on TCRdb's processing, not on the authors' analysis. In all, the sample holds some 1.8 million distinct CDR3 sequences, and 30% to 40% of those were seen once. The top ten clones comprise about 23% of the sample.

The V end loses 4 bases and the J end loses 2 bases, and a stretch of 19 bases separates them. The CDR3 runs 17 amino acids, cysteine and phenylalanine included. Only the CDR3 portion is preserved as DNA: 51 bases, with reading frame beginning at the first base. According to the germline V gene, CDR1 reads SGHTA and CDR2 reads FQGTGA. Here is what the overall study found, with its caveats: Since profiling was done on bulk unsorted PBMCs, naive and antigen-experienced compartments could not be conclusively compared. Because donor CMV infection status was unknown, age-related changes in expanded clonotypes were potentially confounded. The percentage of naive T cells measured by flow cytometry correlated strongly with observed TCR beta diversity. Compared with the aged group, the long-lived group had more naive CD4+ T cells, fewer expanded clones and increased TCR diversity, suggesting age selection. Estimates of total diversity based on one million sequenced T cells were regarded as lower bounds and as underestimates. As age increased, observed TCR beta diversity per million T cells dropped in a roughly linear way, and a significant reduction was already evident by age about 40.

The specimen was blood. Rearrangement joined TRBV7-3 to TRBJ2-3; there is no confident call for the D gene. The clonotype was recovered from a human donor in good health. The CDR3 reads as follows: CASSSPGRTGITDTQYF. DNA sequence: TGTGCCAGCAGCTCCCCCGGCAGGACGGGTATCACAGATACGCAGTATTTT. With all but the CDR3 taken from the reference TRBV7-3 and TRBJ2-3 genes, the full variable domain is: GAGVSQTPSNKVTEKGKYVELRCDPISGHTALYWYRQSLGQGPEFLIYFQGTGAADDSGLPNDRFFAVRPEGSVSTLKIQRTERGDSAVYLCASSSPGRTGITDTQYFGPGTRLTVL.